This T cell receptor beta chain was sequenced in a study of metastatic and nonmetastatic thyroid tumors. The overall study: Both malignant and benign thyroid patients supplied peripheral blood and tumor or nodule tissue samples, across which the repertoires of these patients were then compared.

The table lists this clone with a few counts. Its specificity is unknown. The CDR3 spans 15 residues. Trimming shortened V by 3 bases and J by 0 bases, and 6 bases separated the two germline ends. Study-level findings and limits: Compared with benign nodules, malignant thyroid tumors were reported to have significantly higher TCR beta diversity in both blood and tumor.

Patients underwent thyroid surgery, and none had received any treatment before it. TCRdb redid the clone calls on the PCR reads using MiXCR. The profile covers around 20,000 clones, with 22% appearing a single time and approximately 13% taken by the ten largest. This chain connects TRBV12-3 or TRBV12-4 to TRBJ2-6, with D unclear. The TCR sequence derives from a female donor with papillary thyroid cancer or a benign thyroid nodule (not recorded which). Some clones in this sample may be carry-over from other donors' samples. Sample: tumor tissue. The CDR3 spells CASSFVYSGANVLTF. In DNA, the CDR3 is TGTGCCAGCAGTTTCGTATACTCTGGGGCCAACGTCCTGACTTTC.